This passage covers 16 T cell receptor beta chains from one sample sequenced in a study of cytomegalovirus exposure and HLA in healthy donors. PCR used 60 Vbeta primers and 13 Jbeta primers. The table came from immunoSEQ multiplex PCR; TCRdb's copy has only in-frame clones and leaves some out. Of 200,000 to 250,000 clones in the sample, 60% to 85% are singletons; the top ten hold about a sixth. Specimen: PBMCs. The receptors come from a man aged 35 to 55 in good health and CMV-seronegative.

The V gene is TRBV28, the J gene TRBJ1-5, with 9 bases aligning to TRBD1. V was pared by 2 bases and J by 4 bases, with 3 bases of the junction left unmatched. Germline V CDR1 and CDR2: MDHEN, SYDVKM. This CDR3 comprises 15 residues. The DNA for the CDR3 is TGTGCCAGCAGTTTACCGGACAGGGGAAATCAGCCCCAGCATTTT. This encodes CASSLPDRGNQPQHF.

V is TRBV21-1 and J is TRBJ1-2; no DNA check was done on the table's D call, TRBD1. TRBV21-1 constitutes a pseudogene. The CDR3 extends over 12 amino acids. In DNA form, the CDR3 reads TGTGCCAGCGAGGACAGGGCCAGTGGCTACACCTTC. As protein: CASEDRASGYTF.

The chain combines TRBV4-2 with TRBJ2-6, with D perhaps matching TRBD1 (6 bases). The CDR3 consists of 16 residues. Germline V gene lookup returns CDR1 LGHNA and CDR2 YNFKEQ. The V end lost 0 bases, the J end lost 0 bases, and 6 bases lay between the germline ends. This chain's CDR3 is CASSQEQGSGANVLTF. CDR3 nucleotides: TGTGCCAGCAGCCAAGAACAGGGCTCTGGGGCCAACGTCCTGACTTTC.

The V call is TRBV2, the J call TRBJ2-7, with TRBD1 matching 8 bases. The CDR3 has 13 amino acids. V was pared by 3 bases and J by 2 bases, with 0 bases of the junction left unmatched. Germline CDR1 and CDR2: SNHLY and FYNNEI. The CDR3 coding sequence is TGTGCCAGCAGTGAGGACAGGGCCTACGAGCAGTACTTC. Translating it yields CASSEDRAYEQYF.

This clone showed up just once. This chain links TRBV28 with TRBJ2-7, with a weak D call TRBD2 (5 bases). Germline loops: CDR1 MDHEN, CDR2 SYDVKM. Trimming shortened V by 7 bases and J by 0 bases, and 10 bases separated the two germline ends. This CDR3 spans 13 amino acids. The chain's CDR3 is CASTPGSSYEQYF. The DNA of the CDR3 is TGTGCCAGCACCCCGGGGAGCTCCTACGAGCAGTACTTC.

Notes on this clone: Germline and junction disagree at one end, which may indicate a read error. The sample holds other DNA sequences that translate to the same CDR3. In nucleotides, the CDR3 is TGTGCCAGCAGTGCCTTCAGGGGACCCTTCTCTGGGGCCAACGTCCTGACCTTC. Amino acids: CASSAFRGPFSGANVLTF. The V and J genes are TRBV6-1 and TRBJ2-6, with D possibly TRBD1 on 6 matching bases. The V gene's germline CDR1 is MNHNS and CDR2 SASEGT. This CDR3 is built from 18 residues.

The chain recombines TRBV7-9 with TRBJ2-1; D remains unclear. This CDR3 has 13 residues. Per the germline V gene, CDR1 is SEHNR and CDR2 is FQNEAQ (reference sequence). Trimming removed 2 bases at V and 7 bases at J, with 9 bases between. The CDR3 nucleotides are TGTGCCAGCAGCTTAATAACCAGAAATGAGCAGTTCTTC. Translated, it gives CASSLITRNEQFF.

About this clone itself: Additional DNA sequences in this sample encode the identical CDR3. The chain links TRBV7-3 to TRBJ2-2; 7 nucleotides agree with TRBD2. CDR1 is SGHTA and CDR2 is FQGTGA in the germline V gene. Trimming at V came to 5 bases and at J to 5 bases, leaving 2 bases not matched to a gene. The CDR3 consists of 13 residues. CDR3 protein: CASSPGGTGELFF. The CDR3 coding sequence is TGTGCCAGCAGCCCGGGAGGTACCGGGGAGCTGTTTTTT.

V is TRBV2 and J is TRBJ2-2; 10 bases line up with TRBD1. Trimming at V came to 7 bases and at J to 4 bases, leaving 3 bases not matched to a gene. Germline V gene lookup returns CDR1 SNHLY and CDR2 FYNNEI. The length of the CDR3 is 14 residues. The CDR3 DNA follows: TGTGCCAGCAAGGACAGGGGGTCCACCGGGGAGCTGTTTTTT. Translating it yields CASKDRGSTGELFF.

The V call is TRBV19, the J call TRBJ2-5, with D tentatively TRBD1 (6 bases). The CDR3 totals 16 residues. V lost 0 bases and J lost 0, with 11 bases in between. Germline V gives CDR1 LNHDA, CDR2 SQIVND (reference sequence). In DNA, the CDR3 is TGTGCCAGTAGTATAGACGGAACAGGGCACCAAGAGACCCAGTACTTC. Protein sequence: CASSIDGTGHQETQYF.

This rearrangement joins TRBV7-8 to TRBJ2-7; 7 nucleotides agree with TRBD2. The V segment lost 5 bases and the J segment 2 bases; nucleotides outside the gene matches: 9. The CDR3 sequence is 15 residues long. Germline V CDR1 and CDR2: SGHVS, FQNEAQ. CDR3 loop: CASSLSLSGAYEQYF. The DNA for the CDR3 is TGTGCCAGCAGCCTGAGCCTGAGCGGGGCCTACGAGCAGTACTTC.

The rearrangement links TRBV28 to TRBJ2-3; D might be TRBD2 (5 bases). V was shortened by 5 bases and J by 0 bases, with 9 bases between the two germline ends. The CDR3 has 14 amino acids. Germline CDR1 MDHEN, CDR2 SYDVKM. CDR3 DNA sequence: TGTGCCAGCAGTCTTCGCGGGAGCACAGATACGCAGTATTTT. Residues: CASSLRGSTDTQYF.

The chain recombines TRBV7-2 with TRBJ2-5, with TRBD2 identical over 10 bases. The V gene end was trimmed by 5 bases and the J gene end by 4 bases; junction bases not matched to a gene: 10. From germline, CDR1 is SGHTA and CDR2 FQGNSA. The CDR3 loop spans 16 amino acids. The CDR3 loop is CASSLASGRRGETQYF. As DNA, the CDR3 is TGTGCCAGCAGCCTTGCTAGCGGGAGACGCGGAGAGACCCAGTACTTC.

Of note for this clone: Other DNA sequences of this sample code for an identical CDR3. The chain links TRBV5-6 to TRBJ1-2; 10 positions match TRBD1. The V gene end was trimmed by 4 bases and the J gene end by 4 bases; junction bases not matched to a gene: 13. Germline CDR1 and CDR2: SGHDT and YYEEEE. The CDR3 is made up of 17 amino acids. CDR3 amino acids: CASSMTGGPTLFYGYTF. For the CDR3, the DNA is TGTGCCAGCAGCATGACAGGGGGCCCTACGTTATTCTATGGCTACACCTTC.

This chain connects TRBV7-9 to TRBJ2-1, with D possibly matching TRBD1 (6 bases). Between the trimmed V and J ends, which lost 5 bases and 4 bases, there was a span of 15 bases. This CDR3 is built from 15 residues. The germline CDR1 and CDR2 sequences are SEHNR and FQNEAQ (reference sequence). The CDR3 bases are TGTGCCAGCAGCCAGGTAGAAGGACAGTACAATGAGCAGTTCTTC. Its protein product is CASSQVEGQYNEQFF.

The chain recombines TRBV5-5 with TRBJ1-5; D is possibly TRBD1 (5 bases). The CDR3 totals 18 residues. Germline V gene lookup returns CDR1 SGHKS and CDR2 YYEKEE (reference sequence). Between the trimmed V and J ends, which lost 4 bases and 5 bases, there was a span of 25 bases. CDR3 bases: TGTGCCAGCAGCCTTACTCTGGCTGGACAAACTATTTATCAGCCCCAGCATTTT. Its protein is CASSLTLAGQTIYQPQHF.